This T cell receptor beta chain comes out of a study of T-cell memory formation after mild COVID-19. Study results and caveats: Detection of some responders pre-infection suggested pre-existing cross-reactive memory T cells participated. Confirmation of SARS-CoV-2 specificity was lacking for second-wave clones peaking day 37. Contracting clones from day 15 to 85 showed balanced CD4/CD8; later expanders favored CD4+.

One entry per CDR3 protein results from TCRdb running MiXCR on the 5' RACE reads. The table has 350,000 to 450,000 distinct CDR3 sequences, roughly 26% seen once. As to this clonotype: Its antigen is not identified.

Germline assignment: CDR1 MGHDK and CDR2 SYGVNS. This CDR3 is built from 17 residues. Trimming at V came to 1 base and at J to 4 bases, leaving 12 bases not matched to a gene. This rearrangement joins TRBV25-1 to TRBJ1-1; 7 positions agree with TRBD1. The sequence came from an adult woman who had mild COVID-19 (a few samples of this study predate the infection). Cell type and time point are not known. Sequencing input: PBMCs or a T cell subset sorted from them (not recorded which). As DNA, the CDR3 is TGTGCCAGCAGTGAATCGTCAGGGGGTATTCGGGGCACTGAAGCTTTCTTT. It encodes CASSESSGGIRGTEAFF.